This record covers a single T cell receptor beta chain. This entry comes from a study of OX40 agonist ivuxolimab in advanced cancers. Per the germline V gene, CDR1 is MDHEN and CDR2 is SYDVKM. The CDR3 runs to 13 residues. The V and J ends lost 4 bases and 10 bases respectively, with 11 bases between them. Clones were read by immunoSEQ multiplex PCR, and TCRdb kept only the in-frame ones, dropping some. The sample includes around 76,000 clones, around 90% seen only once; the top ten take 9% to 10%. The receptor was isolated from an adult with an advanced solid tumor such as melanoma, head and neck, liver or kidney cancer. The rearrangement links TRBV28 to TRBJ1-6; TRBD1 is a possible D gene (6 bases). Sample: CD4+ or CD8+ T cells sorted from blood, taken in a trial of the OX40 agonist ivuxolimab. The CDR3 sequence is CASSWRGESPLHF. The CDR3 nucleotides are TGTGCCAGCAGTTGGAGGGGGGAATCACCCCTCCACTTT.